Given below is one T cell receptor beta chain in context. This CDR3 is built from 14 residues. The V gene lost 2 bases and the J gene lost 5 bases, with 9 bases spanning the gap. Germline values: CDR1 SNHLY, CDR2 FYNNEI. These data originate in a study of blood T cell repertoires in COVID-19. For the study at large: PBMCs, B-cell-depleted T cells, or T cells were the source of the cDNA or gDNA that made up the material.

As processed by the authors: Cell counts per sample came from amplifying reference gene primers. Profiled with immunoSEQ multiplex PCR; TCRdb holds only in-frame clones, not every one. The V and J calls and clone size were taken over from that table, and D and trimming were inferred from the DNA. The sample records 65,000 to 70,000 clones, over 70% being singletons. This sequence originates from a man between 50 and 59 years old with active COVID-19. The V and J genes are TRBV2 and TRBJ2-2; D gene uncertain. The sequenced sample consisted of peripheral blood. In DNA, the CDR3 is TGTGCCAGCAGTGAAATCCGCAGAACCGGGGAGCTGTTTTTT. It yields the protein CASSEIRRTGELFF.